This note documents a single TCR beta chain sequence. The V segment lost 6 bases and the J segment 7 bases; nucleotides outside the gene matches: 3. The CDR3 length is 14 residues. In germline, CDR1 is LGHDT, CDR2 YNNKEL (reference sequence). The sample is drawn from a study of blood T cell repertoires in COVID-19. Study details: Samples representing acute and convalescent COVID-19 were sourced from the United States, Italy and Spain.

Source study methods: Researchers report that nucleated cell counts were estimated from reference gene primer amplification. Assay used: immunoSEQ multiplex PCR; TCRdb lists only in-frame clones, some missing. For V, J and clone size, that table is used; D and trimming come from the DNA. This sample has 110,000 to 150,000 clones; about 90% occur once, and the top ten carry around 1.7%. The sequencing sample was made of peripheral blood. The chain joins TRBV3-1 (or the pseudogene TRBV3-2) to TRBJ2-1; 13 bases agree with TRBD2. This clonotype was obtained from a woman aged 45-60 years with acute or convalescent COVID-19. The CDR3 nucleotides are TGTGCCAGCAGACTAGCGGGGGGGGAAAATGAGCAGTTCTTC. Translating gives CASRLAGGENEQFF.